The T cell receptor (beta chain) described here comes from a study of shared clonotypes between healthy human individuals. Regarding the study as a whole: A small donor pool kept down the genetic and exposure-history diversity that was represented. Generally, naive subsets came out with larger estimated richness than memory subsets.

Measured with immunoSEQ multiplex PCR; TCRdb has only the in-frame clones, and not every one. The sample includes millions of clones, over 85% of them seen just once. The CDR3 runs to 19 residues. Germline V gene data show CDR1 as SGHAT and CDR2 as FQNNGV. The trim removed 1 base at V and 0 bases at J, leaving 7 bases unmatched. Healthy HIV-negative adults with no recent acute infections or vaccinations were recruited as donors. With regard to this clone: Its specificity is unknown.

The chain uses TRBV11-2 and TRBJ2-1, with 12 positions matching TRBD2. The sequenced sample was naive CD4+ T cells from PBMCs. Documented subset: CD45RA+ positively selected. This clonotype originated in a man aged 18-30 years in good health. Some clones in this sample may be carry-over from other donors' samples. CDR3 nucleotide sequence: TGTGCCAGCAGCTTAGGCCTAGCGGGAGGGCCGTACTCCTACAATGAGCAGTTCTTC. This gives the protein CASSLGLAGGPYSYNEQFF.